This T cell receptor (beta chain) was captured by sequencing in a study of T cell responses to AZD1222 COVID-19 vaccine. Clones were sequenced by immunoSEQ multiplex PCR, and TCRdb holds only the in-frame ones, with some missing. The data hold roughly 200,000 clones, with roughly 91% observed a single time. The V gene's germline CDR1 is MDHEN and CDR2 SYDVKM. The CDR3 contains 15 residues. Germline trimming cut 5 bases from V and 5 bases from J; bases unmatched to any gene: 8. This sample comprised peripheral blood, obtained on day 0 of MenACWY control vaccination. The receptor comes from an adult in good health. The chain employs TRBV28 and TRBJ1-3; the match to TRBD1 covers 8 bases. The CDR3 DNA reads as TGTGCCAGCAGTCCACAACCAGGGGGCAGAAACACCATATATTTT. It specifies CASSPQPGGRNTIYF. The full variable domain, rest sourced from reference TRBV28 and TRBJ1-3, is DVKVTQSSRYLVKRTGEKVFLECVQDMDHENMFWYRQDPGLGLRLIYFSYDVKMKEKGDIPEGYSVSREKKERFSLILESASTNQTSMYLCASSPQPGGRNTIYFGEGSWLTVV.